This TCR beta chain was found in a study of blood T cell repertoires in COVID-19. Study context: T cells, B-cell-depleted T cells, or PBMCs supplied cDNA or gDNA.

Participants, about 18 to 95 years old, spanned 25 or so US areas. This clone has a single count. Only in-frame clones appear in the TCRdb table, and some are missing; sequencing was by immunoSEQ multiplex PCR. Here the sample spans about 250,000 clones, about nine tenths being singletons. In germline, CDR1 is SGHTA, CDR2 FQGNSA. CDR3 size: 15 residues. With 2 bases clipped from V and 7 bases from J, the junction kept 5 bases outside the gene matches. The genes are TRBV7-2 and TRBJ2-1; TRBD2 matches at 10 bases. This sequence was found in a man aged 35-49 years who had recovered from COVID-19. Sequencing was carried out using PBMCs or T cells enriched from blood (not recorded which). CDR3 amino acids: CASSLRSSGSNEQFF. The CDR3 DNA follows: TGTGCCAGCAGCTTACGGTCTAGCGGGAGTAATGAGCAGTTCTTC.